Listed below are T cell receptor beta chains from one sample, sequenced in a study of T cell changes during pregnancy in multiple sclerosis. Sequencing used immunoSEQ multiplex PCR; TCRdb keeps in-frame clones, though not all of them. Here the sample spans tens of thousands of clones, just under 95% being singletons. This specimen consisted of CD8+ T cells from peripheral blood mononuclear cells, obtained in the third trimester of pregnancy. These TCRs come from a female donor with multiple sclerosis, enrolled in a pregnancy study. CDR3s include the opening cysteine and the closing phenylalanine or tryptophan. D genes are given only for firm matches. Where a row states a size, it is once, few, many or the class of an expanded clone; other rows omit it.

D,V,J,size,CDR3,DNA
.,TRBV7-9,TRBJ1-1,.,CASSNPTQGFTGTEAFF,TGTGCCAGCAGCAACCCCACACAGGGATTCACGGGCACTGAAGCTTTCTTT
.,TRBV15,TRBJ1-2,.,CATSRERQGHGYTF,TGTGCCACCAGCAGAGAACGGCAGGGCCATGGCTACACCTTC
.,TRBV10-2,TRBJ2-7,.,CASSEFANSYEQYF,TGCGCCAGCAGTGAGTTCGCGAATTCCTACGAGCAGTACTTC
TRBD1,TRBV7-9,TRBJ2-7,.,CASSPGQISYEQYF,TGTGCCAGCAGCCCGGGACAGATCTCCTACGAGCAGTACTTC
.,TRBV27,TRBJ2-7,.,CASSSPHTWQSDYEQYF,TGTGCCAGCAGTTCCCCGCATACATGGCAGTCTGACTACGAGCAGTACTTC
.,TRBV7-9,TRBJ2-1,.,CASSLGTRNEQFF,TGTGCCAGCAGCTTAGGGACACGCAATGAGCAGTTCTTC
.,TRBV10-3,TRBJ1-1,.,CAISDDGGVEAFF,TGTGCCATCAGTGACGATGGGGGCGTGGAAGCTTTCTTT
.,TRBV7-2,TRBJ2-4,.,CASSLGQGFNIQYF,TGTGCCAGCAGCTTAGGGCAGGGATTTAACATTCAGTACTTC
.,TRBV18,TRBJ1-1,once,CASSPPPGLNTEAFF,TGTGCCAGCTCACCCCCCCCGGGATTGAACACTGAAGCTTTCTTT
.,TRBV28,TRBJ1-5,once,CASTPGTRGSYYFSNQPQHF,TGTGCCAGCACCCCCGGGACTAGAGGGTCTTATTATTTCAGCAATCAGCCCCAGCATTTT
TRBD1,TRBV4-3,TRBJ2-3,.,CASSQDRGQVAGTDTQYF,TGCGCCAGCAGCCAAGATCGGGGACAGGTCGCGGGCACAGATACGCAGTATTTT
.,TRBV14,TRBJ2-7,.,CASSQRTGGLSYEQYF,TGTGCCAGCAGCCAAAGGACCGGAGGCCTCTCCTACGAGCAGTACTTC
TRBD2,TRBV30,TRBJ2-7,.,CACSGGSSYEQYF,TGTGCCTGTTCGGGGGGGTCATCCTACGAGCAGTACTTC
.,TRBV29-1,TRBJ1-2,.,CSVGGRDGYTF,TGCAGCGTTGGCGGCCGAGACGGCTACACCTTC
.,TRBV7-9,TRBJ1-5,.,CASSQGPVNQPQHF,TGTGCCAGCAGCCAGGGTCCAGTTAATCAGCCCCAGCATTTT
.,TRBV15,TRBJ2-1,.,CATSIPRGNEQFF,TGTGCCACCAGCATACCCAGGGGCAATGAGCAGTTCTTC
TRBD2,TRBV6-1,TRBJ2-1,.,CASTSLAGEVNEQFF,TGTGCCAGCACCTCCCTAGCGGGAGAGGTAAATGAGCAGTTCTTC
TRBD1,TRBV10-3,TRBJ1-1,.,CAIRGQGDTEAFF,TGTGCCATCAGGGGACAGGGGGACACTGAAGCTTTCTTT
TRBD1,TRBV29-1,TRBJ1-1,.,CSVSTGETFTEAFF,TGCAGCGTGTCGACAGGGGAAACTTTCACTGAAGCTTTCTTT
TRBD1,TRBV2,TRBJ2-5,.,CASSELPGQQQETQYF,TGTGCCAGCAGTGAGCTCCCGGGACAGCAACAAGAGACCCAGTACTTC
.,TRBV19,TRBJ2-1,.,CASSIGLSSYNEQFF,TGTGCCAGTAGTATAGGTCTGTCCTCCTACAATGAGCAGTTCTTC
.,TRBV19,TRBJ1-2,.,CASSRHQGNYGYTF,TGTGCCAGTAGCCGCCATCAGGGAAACTATGGCTACACCTTC
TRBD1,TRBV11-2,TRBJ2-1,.,CASSNTPPGQGNNEQFF,TGTGCCAGCAGCAATACGCCCCCGGGACAGGGGAACAATGAGCAGTTCTTC
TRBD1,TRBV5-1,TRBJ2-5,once,CASSLIRDRGNQETQYF,TGCGCCAGCAGCCTAATCCGGGACAGGGGCAACCAAGAGACCCAGTACTTC
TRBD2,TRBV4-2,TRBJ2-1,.,CASSQDVGLRREGGQFF,TGTGCCAGCAGCCAAGATGTAGGACTGAGGCGGGAGGGGGGGCAGTTCTTC
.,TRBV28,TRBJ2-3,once,CASSLSPRGISTDTQYF,TGTGCCAGCAGTTTATCACCCCGCGGGATTAGCACAGATACGCAGTATTTT